This T cell receptor (beta chain) appears in the sequencing data of a study of naive and memory T cell subsets. General study findings and limits: Possibly reflecting memory cells re-expressing CD45RA, a few larger clonotypes occurred in naive repertoires, especially CD8.

This clonotype was detected only a few times. Its specificity is not known. The CDR3 contains 14 residues. Germline CDR1 and CDR2: KGHDR and SFDVKD. V lost 3 bases to trimming and J lost 6 bases, with 10 bases between them. Both TRBC1 and TRBC2 were covered by a beta constant-region primer of two equimolar oligonucleotides. The ligated cDNA underwent four PCR rounds using SP2 and nested alpha and beta constant-region primers. TCRdb re-analysed the UMI-ligation and nested PCR reads in MiXCR, keeping a single row per CDR3 protein. The profile shows approximately 150,000 distinct CDR3 sequences, more than 15% of them singletons.

The sample consisted of naive CD8+ T cells from blood. The chain uses TRBV24-1 and TRBJ2-2; D is tentatively TRBD1 or TRBD2 (5 bases each). The receptor comes from a human donor in good health. Here the CDR3 DNA reads TGTGCCACCAGTGATCCGGGACGTCCCGGGGAGCTGTTTTTT. Protein product: CATSDPGRPGELFF.